This TCR beta chain was profiled in a study of OX40 agonist ivuxolimab in advanced cancers. Study conclusions and caveats: The authors also found low normalized T-cell clonal expansion in some nonresponders. Partial responders receiving 0.1-3.0 mg/kg showed among the lowest clonal expansion. There was clonal expansion of CD4+ and CD8+ blood T cells by week 6 at 0.1 to 3.0 mg/kg.

The protocol was immunoSEQ multiplex PCR, while the TCRdb copy is restricted to in-frame clones and leaves out a portion. The profile shows some 60,000 clones, around 90% of them singletons. A remark on this clone: Its antigen is undetermined.

CDR3 size: 14 residues. Germline CDR1 is MDHEN and CDR2 is SYDVKM. V lost 3 bases, J lost 11 bases, and 9 bases stayed unmatched. The sequence derives from an adult with an advanced solid tumor such as melanoma, head and neck, liver or kidney cancer. The specimen was CD4+ or CD8+ T cells sorted from blood, collected in a trial of the OX40 agonist ivuxolimab. The rearrangement joins TRBV28 to TRBJ1-4, with 7 bases aligning to TRBD1. The CDR3 nucleotides read TGTGCCAGCAGTTTTACCCCACAGGGGCTGAAACTGTTTTTT. It translates to CASSFTPQGLKLFF.